This TCR beta chain originates from a study of glioma-infiltrating T cells after dendritic cell vaccination (dated by TCRdb to the mid-2010s). The study in broad terms: The cohort comprised approximately 15 glioblastoma patients from Phase I and II dendritic cell vaccination trials, 9 newly diagnosed and 6 with recurrent disease. Patients received autologous tumor lysate-pulsed dendritic cell vaccination between about 2002 and 2013. The vaccine consisted of monocyte-derived dendritic cells cultured less than 9 days with IL-4 and GM-CSF, then pulsed overnight with autologous tumor lysate. Three intradermal dendritic cell vaccine injections were administered to patients at biweekly intervals in the arm below the axilla. Survival after dendritic cell vaccination was correlated with TCR sequencing metrics, such as TIL content and the overlap between tumor and blood repertoires. In glioblastoma patients vaccinated with dendritic cells, deep sequencing of TCR beta CDR3 regions served to measure tumor-infiltrating lymphocyte content and to compare repertoires between tumor and blood. What the research found in general, with its limitations: The TCR overlap response model with three groups was called speculative and said to need prospective validation. After dendritic cell vaccination, a higher estimated pretreatment TIL content predicted longer time to progression and overall survival. The cohort was small and heterogeneous, only a few patients had full blood and tumor sets, and even fewer had initial-recurrent tumor pairs. TCR clonality showed no direct relationship with survival, which suggests that a diverse polyclonal response may be important.

CDR3 length: 15 amino acids, cysteine to phenylalanine. Only the CDR3 part of the read is kept: 45 bases, read in frame from the first base. The germline V end is reduced by 2 bases and the J end by 6 bases; junction bases left unmatched: 5. Reading the germline V gene gives CDR1 SGHTA and CDR2 FQGNSA. To be selected, patients needed enough residual fresh-frozen tumor tissue and more than two years of available survival data. Molecular status otherwise varied across the glioblastoma patients, but none of them carried an isocitrate dehydrogenase mutation. PBMC were collected before vaccination, two weeks after the third vaccination, and at tumor progression if tumor progression occurred. The Qiagen DNeasy Blood extraction Kit was used to extract genomic DNA. As concerns this clone: This receptor's antigen is unknown. The record has no base qualities; no much larger clone is one base away.

TCRB CDR3 regions were amplified from about 2 ug genomic DNA, or all available DNA if less, using the immunoSEQ assay. For multiplex PCR, 60 forward primers for TCR V beta segments and 13 reverse primers for J beta segments were used. Synthetic control templates were spiked into each sample at limiting dilution to estimate reads per starting template. Reads of 87 bp were generated by sequencing on the Illumina HiSeq System. The authors processed their data as follows. PCR and sequencing errors were removed by merging closely related sequences with a nearest neighbor algorithm. TCR overlap was defined as the percentage of unique tumor TCR beta sequences that were also found in the peripheral blood of the same patient. TCRdb took over this immuneACCESS table, retaining in-frame rearrangements with V and J assigned. Such tables are incomplete; in checked studies, under half of the missing clones stem from an unresolved V gene, and the remainder is unexplained. V, J and clone size are taken as reported in that table, and D and trimming were inferred from the DNA itself. The sample yields 93,000 or so clones; 80% to 90% were counted once. The ten largest clonotypes hold over 9.5% of the sample.

The TCR originated in a human donor with glioblastoma. The sequences come from blood, collected before dendritic cell vaccination. The rearranged segments are TRBV7-2 and TRBJ1-5, and 9 bases in between align with TRBD1. The nucleotide sequence is TGTGCCAGCAGCTTAATGGGACAGGGTGGTCAGCCCCAGCATTTT. Its protein reads: CASSLMGQGGQPQHF.